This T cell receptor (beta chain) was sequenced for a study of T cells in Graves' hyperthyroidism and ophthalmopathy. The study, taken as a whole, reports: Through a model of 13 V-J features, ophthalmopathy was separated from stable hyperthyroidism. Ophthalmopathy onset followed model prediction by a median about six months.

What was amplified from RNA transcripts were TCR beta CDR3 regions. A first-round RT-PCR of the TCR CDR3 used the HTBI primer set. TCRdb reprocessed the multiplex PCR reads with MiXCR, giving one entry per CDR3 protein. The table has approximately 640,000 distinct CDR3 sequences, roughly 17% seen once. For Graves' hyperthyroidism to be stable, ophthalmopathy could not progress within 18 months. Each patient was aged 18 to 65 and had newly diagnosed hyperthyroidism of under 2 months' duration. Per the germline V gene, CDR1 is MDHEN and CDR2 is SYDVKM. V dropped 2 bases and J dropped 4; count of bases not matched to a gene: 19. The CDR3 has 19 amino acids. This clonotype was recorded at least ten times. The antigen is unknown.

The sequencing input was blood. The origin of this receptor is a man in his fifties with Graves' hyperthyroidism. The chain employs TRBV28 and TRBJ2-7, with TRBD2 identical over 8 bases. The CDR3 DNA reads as TGTGCCAGCAGTTTAGATGGGCGCTGGAGCAGCGGGAGTCTATACGAGCAGTACTTC. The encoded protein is CASSLDGRWSSGSLYEQYF.